The present T cell receptor (beta chain) was sequenced within a study of cytomegalovirus exposure and HLA in healthy donors. Background on the study: Around 180 million T cells yielded around 120 million unique TCR beta sequences in earlier analysis. Points from the study as a whole: The dataset shows that most TCR sequences were rare, while some public TCRs occurred in many donors.

The CDR3 contains 14 residues. Germline CDR1 MNHNS, CDR2 SASEGT. V lost 8 bases, J lost 3 bases, and 6 bases stayed unmatched. With respect to this clone: Its target is unknown.

The primer mix had 60 Vbeta and 13 Jbeta primers. Profiling relied on immunoSEQ multiplex PCR, and the TCRdb table lists in-frame clones only, not all of them. This sample's table reports approximately 130,000 clones. The sequence was collected from a woman aged 55-69 years in good health and CMV-seronegative. Material for sequencing was PBMCs. The chain couples TRBV6-1 to TRBJ2-3; the match to TRBD1 covers 9 bases. CDR3 region: CASLPGQGTDTQYF. The CDR3 DNA follows: TGTGCCAGCCTGCCGGGACAGGGAACAGATACGCAGTATTTT.